The 17 T cell receptor beta chains presented below share a single source sample, sequenced in a study of blood T cells in healthy people across ages. The use of a sample-barcoded 5' primer and a J-beta primer mix characterized a second PCR of roughly 6 to 12 cycles. From the 5' RACE reads, TCRdb called clonotypes with MiXCR, one entry per CDR3 protein. Of under 2,000,000 distinct CDR3 sequences listed, less than 50% were seen once; the top ten hold more than 2%. The specimen was blood. Receptor source: a woman in her thirties or forties in good health.

V is TRBV7-3 and J is TRBJ2-3, with 15 bases identical to TRBD2. The CDR3 is 16 amino acids. V shed 2 bases and J 8 bases; nucleotides not matched to a gene: 5. Germline V gene lookup returns CDR1 SGHTA and CDR2 FQGTGA. The CDR3 spells CASSLGLAGGSATQYF. As DNA, the CDR3 is TGTGCCAGCAGCTTAGGACTAGCGGGGGGGAGCGCTACGCAGTATTTT.

The V call is TRBV6-2 or TRBV6-3, the J call TRBJ2-7, with 8 bases matching TRBD1. CDR3 length equals 13 residues. Germline CDR1 and CDR2: MNHEY and SVGEGT. The junction had 7 bases not matched to a gene; V was cut back by 7 bases and J by 5 bases. The CDR3 protein is CASTGGFPDEQYF. CDR3 in DNA: TGTGCCAGCACAGGGGGCTTCCCCGACGAGCAGTACTTC.

This sequence joins TRBV12-3 or TRBV12-4 and TRBJ2-5; D is perhaps TRBD2 (6 bases). Trimming removed 5 bases from V and 3 bases from J, with 13 bases in between. This CDR3 comprises 14 residues. As DNA, the CDR3 is TGTGCCAGCAGTGTAGGGGACTGGAAAGAGACCCAGTACTTC. This sequence encodes CASSVGDWKETQYF.

The chain carries TRBV7-2 and TRBJ2-5; perhaps TRBD2 as D (5 bases). V gave up 6 bases and J gave up 4 bases, with 12 bases separating them. The CDR3 contains 13 residues. Germline V gene lookup returns CDR1 SGHTA and CDR2 FQGNSA. CDR3 nucleotide sequence: TGTGCCAGCAGGAGGGCCCCGGCAGAGACCCAGTACTTC. Translated: CASRRAPAETQYF.

The rearrangement joins TRBV20-1 to TRBJ2-5; D is ambiguous. Between the trimmed V and J ends, which lost 1 base and 5 bases, there was a span of 14 bases. CDR1 DFQATT and CDR2 SNEGSKA come from the germline V gene (reference sequence). The CDR3 runs to 14 residues. The CDR3 DNA follows: TGCAGTGCTAGAGCACCCCTCCGGCAGGAGACCCAGTACTTC. Translating gives CSARAPLRQETQYF.

The CDR3 region is CASSFSSTYNEQFF. The CDR3 DNA follows: TGCGCCAGCAGCTTTTCCAGCACCTACAATGAGCAGTTCTTC. The rearrangement uses TRBV5-1 and TRBJ2-1; D is unresolved. There are 14 residues in the CDR3. V was shortened by 2 bases and J by 2 bases, with 8 bases between the two germline ends. Germline V gene sequence: CDR1 SGHRS, CDR2 YFSETQ.

This clonotype was picked up a small number of times. The chain carries TRBV4-2 and TRBJ2-2; TRBD2 agrees at 12 bases. The trim removed 1 base at V and 7 bases at J, leaving 10 bases unmatched. The CDR3 is 18 residues long. In germline, CDR1 is LGHNA, CDR2 YNFKEQ. CDR3 DNA sequence: TGTGCCAGCAGCCAAGCCCGACTAGCGGGGGAGGTGATCGGGGAGCTGTTTTTT. It specifies CASSQARLAGEVIGELFF.

This sequence joins TRBV9 and TRBJ2-4, with TRBD2 matching over 9 bases. CDR1 and CDR2 (germline): SGDLS, YYNGEE. The CDR3 runs 15 residues. The V gene end was trimmed by 4 bases and the J gene end by 6 bases; junction bases not matched to a gene: 8. CDR3: CASSPGAGGLNIQYF. Written as DNA, the CDR3 is TGTGCCAGCAGCCCGGGAGCGGGGGGATTAAACATTCAGTACTTC.

The V and J genes are TRBV6-1 and TRBJ1-2; TRBD1 matches 11 bases. J lost 8 bases, V lost 6 bases, and 11 bases had no gene match. Germline loops: CDR1 MNHNS, CDR2 SASEGT. CDR3 length: 15 amino acids. CDR3 sequence: CASSSWTGGGWGYTF. The CDR3 nucleotides read TGTGCCAGCAGCTCTTGGACAGGGGGCGGCTGGGGCTACACCTTC.

The CDR3 is CASSPQGDNNQPQHF. Here the CDR3 DNA reads TGTGCCAGCTCGCCGCAGGGGGACAACAATCAGCCCCAGCATTTT. The rearrangement links TRBV18 to TRBJ1-5; 7 nucleotides line up with TRBD1. The CDR3 has 15 amino acids. The germline gives CDR1 KGHSH, CDR2 LQKENI. Germline trimming cut 6 bases from V and 3 bases from J; bases unmatched to any gene: 8.

This chain links TRBV27 with TRBJ2-3; D gene unclear. Germline CDR1 is MNHEY and CDR2 is SMNVEV (reference sequence). V shed 6 bases and J shed 2 bases, with 15 bases lying between them. This CDR3 has 15 residues. The CDR3 DNA reads TGTGCCAGCAGCGATCTGGGAAGGGCCACAGATACGCAGTATTTT. This codes for CASSDLGRATDTQYF.

The chain links TRBV20-1 to TRBJ2-3; D remains unclear. The germline V and J ends were trimmed by 3 bases and 2 bases, with 15 bases remaining between them. Germline V lookup: CDR1 DFQATT, CDR2 SNEGSKA (reference sequence). The CDR3 is 15 amino acids. As DNA, the CDR3 is TGCAGTGCTAGCGCTCGGCAGAGAAACACAGATACGCAGTATTTT. Its translation is CSASARQRNTDTQYF.

This clonotype was detected many times. The chain combines TRBV28 with TRBJ2-1, with 11 bases lining up with TRBD2. V trimming: 7 bases; J trimming: 5 bases; junction bases outside the gene matches: 7. The CDR3 totals 15 residues. CDR1 MDHEN and CDR2 SYDVKM come from the germline V gene. CDR3 DNA: TGTGCCAGCACTTATAGCGGGGGGGCCGACAATGAGCAGTTCTTC. Translated: CASTYSGGADNEQFF.

This clonotype was seen only a few times. The chain recombines TRBV20-1 with TRBJ2-7, with 7 bases matching TRBD1. The V gene's germline CDR1 is DFQATT and CDR2 SNEGSKA (reference sequence). With V trimmed by 3 bases and J by 2 bases, 19 bases remained unmatched. The CDR3 spans 18 residues. The CDR3 DNA reads TGCAGTGCTAGTAGCCCGACAGGGCCTTACTATCCTGCCTACGAGCAGTACTTC. Protein: CSASSPTGPYYPAYEQYF.

In this sample, this clonotype turned up many times. The V call is TRBV7-8, the J call TRBJ2-4; TRBD1 aligns across 7 bases. V lost 5 bases to trimming and J lost 7 bases; unmatched junction nucleotides: 14. The CDR3 is 16 residues long. Germline CDR1 and CDR2: SGHVS and FQNEAQ. CDR3 residues: CASSPRPGQLGNIQYF. For the CDR3, the DNA is TGTGCCAGCAGCCCAAGACCGGGACAGTTGGGGAACATTCAGTACTTC. Drawing the rest from reference TRBV7-8 and TRBJ2-4, the complete variable domain is GAGVSQSPRYKVAKRGQDVALRCDPISGHVSLFWYQQALGQGPEFLTYFQNEAQLDKSGLPSDRFFAERPEGSVSTLKIQRTQQEDSAVYLCASSPRPGQLGNIQYFGAGTRLSVL.

This clonotype was picked up a small number of times. The rearrangement joins TRBV29-1 to TRBJ2-1; no clear D gene. The CDR3 spans 14 residues. Trimming removed 8 bases at V and 6 bases at J, with 20 bases between. CDR1 and CDR2 (germline): SQVTM, ANQGSEA. CDR3 protein: CSPCWLPDINEQFF. CDR3 nucleotide sequence: TGCAGCCCCTGTTGGCTACCCGATATCAATGAGCAGTTCTTC.

As to this clonotype: The junction differs from germline at one of its ends, possibly a read error. This rearrangement joins TRBV18 to TRBJ2-6; possibly TRBD1 for D (5 bases). The CDR3 has 15 amino acids. From germline, CDR1 is KGHSH and CDR2 LQKENI. The chain's CDR3 is CASSYGVSGASVLTF. The CDR3 DNA sequence: TGTGCCAGCTCTTATGGGGTCTCTGGGGCCAGCGTCCTGACTTTC. Full variable domain (missing parts from reference TRBV18 and TRBJ2-6): NAGVMQNPRHLVRRRGQEARLRCSPMKGHSHVYWYRQLPEEGLKFMVYLQKENIIDESGMPKERFSAEFPKEGPSILRIQQVVRGDSAAYFCASSYGVSGASVLTFGAGSRLTVL.